The 18 T cell receptor beta chains given below trace back to one sample, sequenced in a study of cytomegalovirus exposure and HLA in healthy donors. Assay: immunoSEQ multiplex PCR; the TCRdb copy retains only in-frame clones and omits some. Among about 360,000 clones listed, about nine tenths were seen once. The sequenced sample was PBMCs. These receptors all come from a woman aged 18-29 years in good health and CMV-seronegative.

The genes are TRBV29-1 and TRBJ1-1; D may be TRBD1 (5 bases). Trimming removed 5 bases from V and 1 base from J, with 14 bases in between. The CDR3 is 14 amino acids. Per germline, CDR1 SQVTM and CDR2 ANQGSEA. The CDR3 coding sequence is TGCAGCGTTTCAAGCTGGGGGGGGAACACTGAAGCTTTCTTT. This encodes CSVSSWGGNTEAFF.

This clone turned up a few times. This chain's CDR3 is CASSSGTSGTGGAEQFF. CDR3 coding DNA: TGCGCCAGCAGCTCCGGGACTAGCGGGACGGGGGGGGCTGAGCAGTTCTTC. V and J are TRBV5-1 and TRBJ2-1, with 13 bases matching TRBD2. This CDR3 contains 17 residues. The V gene end was trimmed by 3 bases and the J gene end by 9 bases; junction bases not matched to a gene: 12. Germline-derived CDR1 and CDR2 are SGHRS and YFSETQ. The variable domain in full, with the rest retrieved from reference TRBV5-1 and TRBJ2-1, is KAGVTQTPRYLIKTRGQQVTLSCSPISGHRSVSWYQQTPGQGLQFLFEYFSETQRNKGNFPGRFSGRQFSNSRSEMNVSTLELGDSALYLCASSSGTSGTGGAEQFFGPGTRLTVL.

This CDR3 is CASLSPTGYNEQFF. The CDR3 DNA reads as TGTGCCAGCTTATCCCCAACAGGGTACAATGAGCAGTTCTTC. This chain uses TRBV28 with TRBJ2-1, with D possibly being TRBD1 (6 bases). V was trimmed by 8 bases and J by 4 bases, leaving 15 bases between them. This CDR3 comprises 14 residues. CDR1 and CDR2 from the germline V gene are MDHEN and SYDVKM.

The chain combines TRBV4-2 with TRBJ2-1; 8 bases are a match to TRBD2. This CDR3 comprises 16 residues. Germline V gene sequence: CDR1 LGHNA, CDR2 YNFKEQ. Trimming at V came to 0 bases and at J to 13 bases, leaving 14 bases not matched to a gene. The DNA of the CDR3 is TGTGCCAGCAGCCAAGATCAGGCCAGCGGGAGTAAGGTACAGTTCTTC. Amino acids: CASSQDQASGSKVQFF.

This chain links TRBV7-6 with TRBJ1-1; TRBD1 is a possible D gene (6 bases). Germline values: CDR1 SGHVS, CDR2 FNYEAQ. With 5 bases removed from V and 3 bases from J, the gap between germline ends came to 10 bases. The CDR3 is 13 residues long. CDR3 loop: CASSPGQYTEAFF. CDR3 nucleotide sequence: TGTGCCAGCAGCCCCGGACAGTACACTGAAGCTTTCTTT.

The J gene is TRBJ1-2, the V gene TRBV29-1; possibly TRBD1 for D (5 bases). Looked up from germline, CDR1 is SQVTM and CDR2 is ANQGSEA. This CDR3 is 12 amino acids long. CDR3 amino acids: CRGGEEGGGYTF. Here the CDR3 DNA reads TGCCGCGGGGGGGAGGAAGGAGGTGGCTACACCTTC. Looking up the rest from reference TRBV29-1 and TRBJ1-2 gives the full variable domain: SAVISQKPSRDICQRGTSLTIQCQVDSQVTMMFWYRQQPGQSLTLIATANQGSEATYESGFVIDKFPISRPNLTFSTLTVSNMSPEDSSIYLCRGGEEGGGYTFGSGTRLTVV.

The CDR3 bases are TGTGCCAGCAGCTTAGTGGGCCGACAGTTAAACACTGAAGCTTTCTTT. This codes for CASSLVGRQLNTEAFF. V gene TRBV11-2 combines with J gene TRBJ1-1, with a tentative D call TRBD1 (5 bases). The CDR3 consists of 16 residues. CDR1 is SGHAT, CDR2 FQNNGV, per germline. Between the trimmed V and J ends, which lost 1 base and 2 bases, there was a span of 14 bases.

CDR3 nucleotides: TGTGCCAGCAGGCCCGGGGTGGAAGCTGGACTGTTTTTT. This sequence encodes CASRPGVEAGLFF. The chain is built from TRBV25-1 and TRBJ1-4; D is ambiguous. Trimming took 6 bases from V and 13 from J, leaving 18 bases between them. This CDR3 contains 13 residues. Germline loops: CDR1 MGHDK, CDR2 SYGVNS.

The rearrangement joins TRBV28 to TRBJ2-5; unclear D gene. Germline-derived CDR1 and CDR2 are MDHEN and SYDVKM. V gave up 4 bases and J gave up 7 bases, with 7 bases separating them. CDR3 length: 11 residues. The CDR3 loop is CASSSRGTQYF. CDR3 coding DNA: TGTGCCAGCAGTTCTAGAGGGACCCAGTACTTC.

The CDR3 DNA follows: TGTGCCAGCAGTTTAGGGCCATTCTACGAGCAGTACTTC. This sequence encodes CASSLGPFYEQYF. This chain links TRBV27 with TRBJ2-7; unclear D gene. CDR1 is MNHEY, CDR2 SMNVEV, per germline (reference sequence). V was trimmed by 2 bases and J by 3 bases, leaving 8 bases between them. The CDR3 loop spans 13 amino acids.

The chain recombines TRBV27 with TRBJ1-4, with TRBD1 as a possible D gene (6 bases). The CDR3 loop spans 15 amino acids. Looked up from germline, CDR1 is MNHEY and CDR2 is SMNVEV (reference sequence). V lost 6 bases and J 4 bases, leaving 15 bases between the germline ends. Here the CDR3 reads CASSPFDRINEKLFF. CDR3 nucleotide sequence: TGTGCCAGCAGCCCATTTGACAGGATTAATGAAAAACTGTTTTTT.

The gene calls are TRBV6-5 and TRBJ2-7, with TRBD2 matching over 7 bases. J was trimmed by 4 bases and V by 0 bases; bases with no gene match: 6. The CDR3 is 15 amino acids. Germline assignment: CDR1 MNHEY and CDR2 SVGAGI. The CDR3 here is CASSYSPGGTYEQYF. In nucleotides, the CDR3 is TGTGCCAGCAGTTACTCACCGGGAGGTACTTACGAGCAGTACTTC.

In DNA, the CDR3 is TGTGCCAGCAGTGAAGGGCGGGTGAACACTGAAGCTTTCTTT. Protein: CASSEGRVNTEAFF. The gene calls are TRBV2 and TRBJ1-1, with no clear D. CDR1 and CDR2 (germline): SNHLY, FYNNEI. The V gene lost 1 base and the J gene lost 0 bases, with 6 bases spanning the gap. The CDR3 length is 14 residues.

The chain employs TRBV28 and TRBJ2-3; TRBD2 might be the D (7 bases). V was pared by 4 bases and J by 5 bases, with 19 bases between. The germline CDR1 and CDR2 sequences are MDHEN and SYDVKM. This CDR3 has 16 residues. CDR3 region: CASSSRLADRLDTQYF. The CDR3, as DNA: TGTGCCAGCAGTTCCAGGCTAGCGGACAGACTAGATACGCAGTATTTT.

This clone was recorded once. The chain recombines TRBV30 with TRBJ1-1; D might be TRBD1 (5 bases). This CDR3 is 14 amino acids long. V shed 0 bases and J shed 10 bases, with 18 bases lying between them. CDR1 GTSNPN and CDR2 SVGIG come from the germline V gene (reference sequence). The CDR3, as DNA: TGTGCCTGGAGTGTTGGGCAGGGTCGAACCCGAGCTTTCTTT. It encodes CAWSVGQGRTRAFF. Together with reference TRBV30 and TRBJ1-1, the CDR3 gives the full variable domain: SQTIHQWPATLVQPVGSPLSLECTVEGTSNPNLYWYRQAAGRGLQLLFYSVGIGQISSEVPQNLSASRPQDRQFILSSKKLLLSDSGFYLCAWSVGQGRTRAFFGQGTRLTVV.

The gene calls are TRBV12-1 and TRBJ2-5; the table assigns TRBD1, which was not confirmed against the DNA. TRBV12-1 is recorded as a pseudogene. CDR3 length equals 14 residues. The DNA for the CDR3 is TGTGCCAGCAGCCCCCCAGGGCCACAAGAGACCCAGTACTTC. Translation: CASSPPGPQETQYF.

This chain uses TRBV6-5 with TRBJ2-7; TRBD2 aligns across 8 bases. Germline V gives CDR1 MNHEY, CDR2 SVGAGI. This CDR3 is 14 amino acids long. J lost 4 bases, V lost 6 bases, and 8 bases had no gene match. The CDR3 reads CASSSSGSLYEQYF. The CDR3 nucleotides read TGTGCCAGCAGCTCAAGCGGGAGTCTTTACGAGCAGTACTTC.

The chain uses TRBV5-6 and TRBJ2-7; 11 bases match TRBD2. The V gene's germline CDR1 is SGHDT and CDR2 YYEEEE. V was pared by 10 bases and J by 0 bases, with 3 bases of the junction left unmatched. This CDR3 is built from 13 residues. In DNA form, the CDR3 reads TGTGCCTTTCTAGCGGGGGGCTCCTACGAGCAGTACTTC. It encodes CAFLAGGSYEQYF.